This is a list of T cell receptor beta chains from one sample in a study of blood T cell repertoires in COVID-19. Measured with immunoSEQ multiplex PCR; TCRdb has only the in-frame clones, and not every one. The table includes roughly 300,000 clones, roughly 90% detected once. Sequencing was done on a sample of peripheral blood. The receptors derive from a man aged 18 to 29 who had recovered from COVID-19. CDR3s include the opening cysteine and the closing phenylalanine or tryptophan. A D gene is named only where the DNA matches it firmly. A row's size may be missing; if present it is once, few, many or a size class.

D,V,size,J,DNA,CDR3
-,TRBV6-4,-,TRBJ2-7,TGTGCCAGCAGTGACTCTAGGGTGGGGCTTTTTGGTTCGTACGAGCAGTACTTC,CASSDSRVGLFGSYEQYF
-,TRBV5-6,-,TRBJ1-2,TGTGCCAGCAGCTTGGACAGAGACTATGGCTACACCTTC,CASSLDRDYGYTF
TRBD1,TRBV3-1/TRBV3-2,once,TRBJ1-5,TGTGCCAGCAGCCCCCGGGACAGCCGCAATCAGCCCCAGCATTTT,CASSPRDSRNQPQHF
TRBD1,TRBV4-1,-,TRBJ1-5,TGCGCCAGCAGCCAAGGGGGGCAGGGGGGCAATCAGCCCCAGCATTTT,CASSQGGQGGNQPQHF
TRBD1,TRBV12-3/TRBV12-4,-,TRBJ1-2,TGTGCCAGCAGCACTGACAGGGGGCTTGGCTACACCTTC,CASSTDRGLGYTF
-,TRBV12-3/TRBV12-4,-,TRBJ1-2,TGTGCCAGCAGTTTAGGGGAGGGCTACACCTTC,CASSLGEGYTF
-,TRBV5-1,once,TRBJ1-1,TGCGCCAGCAGCTGGGGGGGACTTAACACTGAAGCTTTCTTT,CASSWGGLNTEAFF
TRBD1,TRBV6-5,-,TRBJ2-7,TGTGCCAGCAGTTACGAGAGGACAGGGGGCTACGAGCAGTACTTC,CASSYERTGGYEQYF
-,TRBV7-9,-,TRBJ2-1,TGTGCCAGCAGCCCAATGAGCAATGAGCAGTTCTTC,CASSPMSNEQFF
-,TRBV27,once,TRBJ2-7,TGTGCCAGCAGCCCCCAATCTTTCTTCTTGCGAATCGACGAGCAGTACTTC,CASSPQSFFLRIDEQYF
-,TRBV10-3,few,TRBJ1-5,TGTGCCATCAGCGACACAGGGAATCAGCCCCAGCATTTT,CAISDTGNQPQHF
TRBD2,TRBV2,-,TRBJ2-7,TGTGCCAGCAACAGGCGGGAGTCCAACGAGCAGTACTTC,CASNRRESNEQYF
-,TRBV30,-,TRBJ1-5,TGTGCCTGGAGTGCCTTAGAATACCAGCCCCAGCATTTT,CAWSALEYQPQHF
-,TRBV5-5,-,TRBJ1-3,TGTGCCAGCAGCTTGGAAGGGCAGGGCTCTGGAAACACCATATATTTT,CASSLEGQGSGNTIYF
TRBD1,TRBV9,-,TRBJ2-3,TGTGCCAGCAGCAAGACAGGGGGCAGCACAGATACGCAGTATTTT,CASSKTGGSTDTQYF
-,TRBV7-9,-,TRBJ2-4,TGTGCCAGCACGGACAGTCGAAACATTCAGTACTTC,CASTDSRNIQYF
-,TRBV3-1/TRBV3-2,-,TRBJ1-1,TGTGCCAGCAGCCGGGCCCTGAACACTGAAGCTTTCTTT,CASSRALNTEAFF
TRBD2,TRBV13,-,TRBJ2-1,TGTGCCTCTAGGAGGACTAGCGGGGGGGTGGTCAATGAGCAGTTCTTC,CASRRTSGGVVNEQFF
-,TRBV27,-,TRBJ1-2,TGTGCCAGCAGGGCAGGTGCTGGCTACACCTTC,CASRAGAGYTF
-,TRBV5-1,few,TRBJ2-7,TGCGCCAGCAGCTTTGGGGCTTACGAGCAGTACTTC,CASSFGAYEQYF
TRBD1,TRBV5-6,-,TRBJ1-2,TGTGCCAGCAGCCTCGCACAGGGGGATGAGTTTAACTATGGCTACACCTTC,CASSLAQGDEFNYGYTF
TRBD1,TRBV18,-,TRBJ1-6,TGTGCCAGCTCACCCTCCCAGGGGGATAATTCACCCCTCCACTTT,CASSPSQGDNSPLHF
TRBD1,TRBV19,-,TRBJ2-7,TGTGCCAGAAGGGACAGGGACCGATACGAGCAGTACTTC,CARRDRDRYEQYF
-,TRBV7-2,-,TRBJ1-5,TGTGCCAGCAGCTCCTCCAGGTGGGGAGGAAATCAGCCCCAGCATTTT,CASSSSRWGGNQPQHF
-,TRBV5-4,-,TRBJ1-4,TGTGCCAGCAGCTTGAAGATGGGGGCGAATGAAAAACTGTTTTTT,CASSLKMGANEKLFF
-,TRBV6-5,few,TRBJ1-3,TGTGCCAGCAGTAGGGGGATCTCTGGAAACACCATATATTTT,CASSRGISGNTIYF
-,TRBV7-2,-,TRBJ2-3,TGTGCCAGCAGCTTTCGGTCAACCTCCACAGATACGCAGTATTTT,CASSFRSTSTDTQYF
TRBD2,TRBV5-1,-,TRBJ2-1,TGCGCCAGCAGCTTGGCCCTAGCGGGACTTTACAATGAGCAGTTCTTC,CASSLALAGLYNEQFF
-,TRBV7-9,-,TRBJ2-1,TGTGCCAGCAGCCCCCCCGGCGGGGCCCACAATGAGCAGTTCTTC,CASSPPGGAHNEQFF
TRBD2,TRBV7-7,-,TRBJ2-5,TGTGCCAGCAGCTTATCATCCTCGCGGGAGAGGGTGGAGACCCAGTACTTC,CASSLSSSRERVETQYF
TRBD2,TRBV7-9,-,TRBJ2-1,TGTGCCAGCAGCTGGGGACTAGCGGGATTTGATGAGCAGTTCTTC,CASSWGLAGFDEQFF
-,TRBV5-1,-,TRBJ2-1,TGCGCCAGCAGCTTAGCGGTGGGCTCCTACAATGAGCAGTTCTTC,CASSLAVGSYNEQFF
-,TRBV9,-,TRBJ2-1,TGTGCCAGCAGCGTAGGCAGCGCCAGCTCCTACAATGAGCAGTTCTTC,CASSVGSASSYNEQFF
TRBD1,TRBV30,-,TRBJ1-5,TGTGCCTGGGAAATTCCGGACAGGCGTTATCAGCCCCAGCATTTT,CAWEIPDRRYQPQHF
TRBD1,TRBV24-1,few,TRBJ1-1,TGTGCCACCAGGGGACAGGGCCAGAACACTGAAGCTTTCTTT,CATRGQGQNTEAFF
-,TRBV5-4,-,TRBJ2-2,TGTGCCAGCAGCACCCGGCTAGCGAACACCGGGGAGCTGTTTTTT,CASSTRLANTGELFF
-,TRBV10-3,few,TRBJ2-3,TGTGCCATCAGTGAGTCAGAAGCTACCCAGTATTTT,CAISESEATQYF
-,TRBV6-2/TRBV6-3,-,TRBJ2-7,TGTGCCAGCAGTCCCGGGCGGGACGGCTCCTACGAGCAGTACTTC,CASSPGRDGSYEQYF
TRBD1,TRBV18,once,TRBJ1-1,TGTGCCAGCTCACAGGGGGCCGACACTGAAGCTTTCTTT,CASSQGADTEAFF
-,TRBV28,-,TRBJ2-1,TGTGCCAGCAGTTTAGCACTAAACAATGAGCAGTTCTTC,CASSLALNNEQFF
TRBD1,TRBV12-5,-,TRBJ2-1,TGTGCTAGTGGTGTCCCCGGACAGGTGAAGGATGAGCAGTTCTTC,CASGVPGQVKDEQFF
TRBD1,TRBV6-6,-,TRBJ1-1,TGTGCCAGCAGTCAGAGGGACAGCTCTGAAGCTTTCTTT,CASSQRDSSEAFF
-,TRBV19,few,TRBJ1-1,TGTGCCAGTAGCATAGACCGGCCAGGGAACACTGAAGCTTTCTTT,CASSIDRPGNTEAFF
TRBD2,TRBV19,-,TRBJ2-7,TGTGCCAGTAGTATAGAGTCTAGCGGGAGCCCCTACGAGCAGTACTTC,CASSIESSGSPYEQYF
TRBD1,TRBV6-2/TRBV6-3,once,TRBJ2-2,TGTGCCAGCAGCATGGGACAGCTTGGCGGGGAGCTGTTTTTT,CASSMGQLGGELFF
-,TRBV25-1,-,TRBJ1-2,TGTGCCAGCAGTGAAGGAGGACAGCCCACCTTAAACTATGGCTACACCTTC,CASSEGGQPTLNYGYTF
-,TRBV7-9,-,TRBJ1-1,TGTGCCAGCAAAAGACAGGACGCGAACACTGAAGCTTTCTTT,CASKRQDANTEAFF